One sample yielded the 29 T cell receptor beta chains listed below, sequenced in a study of blood T cell repertoires in COVID-19. Here immunoSEQ multiplex PCR was the method, and the copy in TCRdb shows in-frame clones only, minus some. The sample yields about 310,000 clones, around 92% seen once. The sample consisted of PBMCs or T cells enriched from blood (not recorded which). Source of these receptors: a woman aged 30 to 39 who had recovered from COVID-19.

This chain uses TRBV4-1 with TRBJ2-2, with D tentatively TRBD2 (5 bases). This CDR3 has 17 amino acids. From germline, CDR1 is MGHRA and CDR2 YSYEKL. V was cut by 4 bases and J by 10 bases, with 25 bases left in between. This chain's CDR3 is CASSPPAREIGVEELFF. CDR3 bases: TGCGCCAGCAGCCCCCCTGCCCGGGAAATCGGGGTGGAGGAGCTGTTTTTT.

This rearrangement joins TRBV4-3 to TRBJ2-7, with 11 bases that match TRBD1. CDR3 length: 14 amino acids. J was trimmed by 2 bases and V by 8 bases; bases with no gene match: 5. Germline CDR1 is LGHNA and CDR2 is YSLEER. The CDR3 sequence: CASARGQGAYEQYF. CDR3 nucleotide sequence: TGCGCCAGCGCGAGGGGACAGGGGGCCTACGAGCAGTACTTC.

The chain uses TRBV5-1 and TRBJ1-1, with unresolved D. The V and J ends lost 1 base and 5 bases respectively, with 9 bases between them. Per the germline V gene, CDR1 is SGHRS and CDR2 is YFSETQ. The CDR3 spans 13 residues. The CDR3 sequence is CASSLSAETEAFF. CDR3 nucleotide sequence: TGCGCCAGCAGCTTGTCGGCGGAGACTGAAGCTTTCTTT.

The rearrangement joins TRBV7-2 to TRBJ1-1, with TRBD1 matching over 7 bases. This CDR3 is 14 amino acids long. J lost 1 base, V lost 1 base, and 0 bases had no gene match. Germline-derived CDR1 and CDR2 are SGHTA and FQGNSA. The CDR3 sequence is CASSLGQGNTEAFF. CDR3 sequence (DNA): TGTGCCAGCAGCTTAGGACAGGGGAACACTGAAGCTTTCTTT.

CDR3 sequence reads: CASSYSFRTGGETQYF. CDR3 coding DNA: TGTGCCAGCAGTTACTCGTTTAGGACAGGAGGAGAGACCCAGTACTTC. The chain joins TRBV6-5 to TRBJ2-5; 7 nucleotides align to TRBD1. CDR1 is MNHEY, CDR2 SVGAGI, per germline. The CDR3 spans 16 residues. The V gene end was trimmed by 0 bases and the J gene end by 4 bases; junction bases not matched to a gene: 8.

The chain is built from TRBV5-8 and TRBJ1-2, with D unclear. Trimming pared 4 bases from V and 2 bases from J, leaving 15 bases between. The CDR3 contains 15 residues. CDR1 SGHTS and CDR2 YDEGEE come from the germline V gene. The CDR3 region is CASSQQAGINYGYTF. For the CDR3, the DNA is TGTGCCAGCAGCCAGCAGGCCGGGATCAACTATGGCTACACCTTC.

V is TRBV30 and J is TRBJ2-7; TRBD2 agrees at 7 bases. V shed 0 bases and J 0 bases; nucleotides not matched to a gene: 14. CDR3 length: 18 residues. Looked up from germline, CDR1 is GTSNPN and CDR2 is SVGIG (reference sequence). As DNA, the CDR3 is TGTGCCTGGAGTGTTGGAGTGGGGGGGACCCCAAGCTCCTACGAGCAGTACTTC. This translates into CAWSVGVGGTPSSYEQYF.

The chain combines TRBV6-5 with TRBJ2-3; no definite D call. Trimming removed 8 bases at V and 4 bases at J, with 7 bases between. CDR3 length: 11 amino acids. CDR1 and CDR2 from the germline V gene are MNHEY and SVGAGI. The CDR3 DNA reads as TGTGCCAGCGGTCGGGCAGATACGCAGTATTTT. Its protein is CASGRADTQYF.

The chain recombines TRBV9 with TRBJ2-7; D might be TRBD1 (5 bases). The CDR3 runs to 14 residues. Germline V gene sequence: CDR1 SGDLS, CDR2 YYNGEE. V shed 4 bases and J shed 3 bases, with 14 bases lying between them. CDR3 sequence: CASSPEPDSYEQYF. The CDR3 DNA is TGTGCCAGCAGCCCCGAGCCCGACAGCTACGAGCAGTACTTC.

This clone was seen once. The rearrangement uses TRBV5-1 and TRBJ2-7; D possibly corresponds to TRBD2 (6 bases). This CDR3 contains 15 residues. From germline, CDR1 is SGHRS and CDR2 YFSETQ. Trimming took 4 bases from V and 3 from J, leaving 17 bases between them. The CDR3 DNA sequence: TGCGCCAGCAGCCTTGTATGGGACTCCCACTACGAGCAGTACTTC. It yields the protein CASSLVWDSHYEQYF.

The rearrangement links TRBV27 to TRBJ1-2; 7 bases map to TRBD1. Trimming removed 4 bases from V and 0 bases from J; junction bases left unmatched: 8. The CDR3 has 16 residues. The germline gives CDR1 MNHEY, CDR2 SMNVEV (reference sequence). In DNA, the CDR3 is TGTGCCAGCAGTTCCCACAGGGGATTCCCTAACTATGGCTACACCTTC. Amino acid sequence: CASSSHRGFPNYGYTF.

This clone showed up just once. This same CDR3 is encoded by further DNA sequences in the sample. This sequence joins TRBV7-9 and TRBJ2-5; D is uncertain. The ends were cut back, 4 bases at V and 5 bases at J, with 5 bases in the middle. The germline gives CDR1 SEHNR, CDR2 FQNEAQ (reference sequence). The CDR3 sequence is 11 residues long. The CDR3 nucleotides are TGTGCCAGCAGCTCCGGGGAGACCCAGTACTTC. Protein sequence: CASSSGETQYF.

The chain is built from TRBV4-1 and TRBJ2-1; unclear D gene. Germline V gene lookup returns CDR1 MGHRA and CDR2 YSYEKL. This CDR3 comprises 16 residues. With 7 bases removed from V and 1 base from J, the gap between germline ends came to 17 bases. The chain's CDR3 is CASTPIDDGSYNEQFF. The CDR3 DNA reads TGCGCCAGCACCCCGATCGACGACGGGTCCTACAATGAGCAGTTCTTC.

This chain uses TRBV25-1 with TRBJ2-1, with TRBD2 as a possible D gene (7 bases). Per the germline V gene, CDR1 is MGHDK and CDR2 is SYGVNS. V was clipped by 1 base and J by 11 bases, with 12 bases between them. The CDR3 contains 13 residues. The CDR3 is CASSEWAGAQQFF. Written as DNA, the CDR3 is TGTGCCAGCAGTGAATGGGCGGGGGCTCAGCAGTTCTTC. Full variable domain (outside the CDR3, taken from reference TRBV25-1 and TRBJ2-1): EADIYQTPRYLVIGTGKKITLECSQTMGHDKMYWYQQDPGMELHLIHYSYGVNSTEKGDLSSESTVSRIRTEHFPLTLESARPSHTSQYLCASSEWAGAQQFFGPGTRLTVL.

The rearrangement joins TRBV5-4 to TRBJ1-1; TRBD1 agrees at 8 bases. The junction had 1 base not matched to a gene; V was cut back by 2 bases and J by 1 base. This CDR3 comprises 14 residues. CDR1 is SGHNT and CDR2 is YYREEE in the germline V gene (reference sequence). DNA of the CDR3: TGTGCCAGCAGCTTTGGACAGGGGAACACTGAAGCTTTCTTT. This encodes CASSFGQGNTEAFF. Variable domain in full (rest from reference TRBV5-4 and TRBJ1-1): ETGVTQSPTHLIKTRGQQVTLRCSSQSGHNTVSWYQQALGQGPQFIFQYYREEENGRGNFPPRFSGLQFPNYSSELNVNALELDDSALYLCASSFGQGNTEAFFGQGTRLTVV.

The V and J genes are TRBV24-1 and TRBJ2-1, with TRBD1 matching 7 bases. Germline assignment: CDR1 KGHDR and CDR2 SFDVKD. Germline trimming cut 4 bases from V and 9 bases from J; bases unmatched to any gene: 11. The CDR3 runs to 15 residues. CDR3 sequence: CATSDRTGIRGEQFF. The CDR3 DNA reads TGTGCCACCAGTGACAGGACAGGAATACGGGGTGAGCAGTTCTTC.

The chain has TRBV9 and TRBJ2-1; maybe TRBD2 (5 bases). The V end lost 0 bases, the J end lost 6 bases, and 13 bases lay between the germline ends. Germline V gene data show CDR1 as SGDLS and CDR2 as YYNGEE. The CDR3 totals 15 residues. CDR3 protein: CASSVGSAGSNEQFF. The DNA for the CDR3 is TGTGCCAGCAGCGTAGGTAGCGCCGGTTCCAATGAGCAGTTCTTC.

This chain connects TRBV2 to TRBJ1-6; 8 bases align to TRBD1. Trimming removed 5 bases from V and 6 bases from J; junction bases left unmatched: 6. CDR1 is SNHLY and CDR2 is FYNNEI in the germline V gene. CDR3 length equals 15 residues. The CDR3 loop reads CASSLDRGGNSPLHF. CDR3 DNA sequence: TGTGCCAGCAGTCTTGACAGGGGAGGTAATTCACCCCTCCACTTT. Combining the CDR3 with reference TRBV2 and TRBJ1-6 gives the whole variable domain EPEVTQTPSHQVTQMGQEVILRCVPISNHLYFYWYRQILGQKVEFLVSFYNNEISEKSEIFDDQFSVERPDGSNFTLKIRSTKLEDSAMYFCASSLDRGGNSPLHFGNGTRLTVT.

The rearrangement joins TRBV5-1 to TRBJ1-5; 7 nucleotides agree with TRBD1. The CDR3 runs 14 residues. With 4 bases clipped from V and 2 bases from J, the junction kept 3 bases outside the gene matches. Germline CDR1 reads SGHRS; CDR2 reads YFSETQ. The CDR3 protein is CASSAGGGNQPQHF. In DNA form, the CDR3 reads TGCGCCAGCAGCGCAGGGGGAGGCAATCAGCCCCAGCATTTT.

V gene TRBV25-1 combines with J gene TRBJ2-5, with TRBD2 as a possible D gene (5 bases). Trimming shortened V by 5 bases and J by 5 bases, and 9 bases separated the two germline ends. This CDR3 is built from 12 residues. The germline V gene has CDR1 MGHDK and CDR2 SYGVNS. The CDR3 nucleotides are TGTGCCAGCAGTCCTGGCGGGGAGACCCAGTACTTC. Translation gives CASSPGGETQYF.

The chain recombines TRBV6-5 with TRBJ1-6; TRBD1 agrees at 7 bases. CDR3 length equals 15 residues. V lost 4 bases, J lost 13 bases, and 13 bases stayed unmatched. Germline V gives CDR1 MNHEY, CDR2 SVGAGI. CDR3 amino acids: CASSWEQGYTQPLHF. The CDR3 nucleotides read TGTGCCAGCAGTTGGGAACAGGGGTACACGCAGCCCCTCCACTTT.

V is TRBV19 and J is TRBJ1-1; TRBD1 aligns across 7 bases. The CDR3 is made up of 13 amino acids. Germline V gene data show CDR1 as LNHDA and CDR2 as SQIVND (reference sequence). The trim removed 5 bases at V and 3 bases at J, leaving 3 bases unmatched. The CDR3 DNA follows: TGTGCCAGTAGTCCTACAGGGGACACTGAAGCTTTCTTT. It encodes CASSPTGDTEAFF.

The genes are TRBV6-5 and TRBJ2-3; tentatively, D is TRBD2 (5 bases). Germline CDR1 is MNHEY and CDR2 is SVGAGI. V dropped 4 bases and J dropped 0 bases, with 14 bases sitting between them. The CDR3 length is 16 residues. The CDR3, as DNA: TGTGCCAGCAGTTCGGGTCTAGCCCATAGCACAGATACGCAGTATTTT. Its translation: CASSSGLAHSTDTQYF.

The chain joins TRBV6-5 to TRBJ2-7, with 9 bases identical to TRBD1. Germline-derived CDR1 and CDR2 are MNHEY and SVGAGI. The CDR3 consists of 16 residues. With V trimmed by 0 bases and J by 6 bases, 9 bases remained unmatched. The DNA of the CDR3 is TGTGCCAGCAGTTACTCGAAGACAGGGGGTTTCGTCGAGCAGTACTTC. It codes for CASSYSKTGGFVEQYF.

The count of this clone is one. This rearrangement joins TRBV11-2 to TRBJ1-2, with D uncertain. The CDR3 has 14 residues. Trimming shortened V by 2 bases and J by 0 bases, and 7 bases separated the two germline ends. Germline V gene data show CDR1 as SGHAT and CDR2 as FQNNGV. CDR3 in DNA: TGTGCCAGCAGCTTATTGCGAGCTAACTATGGCTACACCTTC. It codes for CASSLLRANYGYTF.

This sequence joins TRBV5-1 and TRBJ2-6; 7 bases match TRBD1. Germline CDR1 SGHRS, CDR2 YFSETQ. This CDR3 region has 20 residues. The V segment lost 4 bases and the J segment 1 base; nucleotides outside the gene matches: 17. CDR3 nucleotide sequence: TGCGCCAGCAGCCGGTCCCAGGGACAGACACAAACATCTGGGGCCAACGTCCTGACTTTC. Amino acid sequence: CASSRSQGQTQTSGANVLTF. Full variable domain (outside the CDR3, taken from reference TRBV5-1 and TRBJ2-6): KAGVTQTPRYLIKTRGQQVTLSCSPISGHRSVSWYQQTPGQGLQFLFEYFSETQRNKGNFPGRFSGRQFSNSRSEMNVSTLELGDSALYLCASSRSQGQTQTSGANVLTFGAGSRLTVL.

This sequence joins TRBV20-1 and TRBJ2-1; a weak D match, TRBD2 (5 bases). The CDR3 consists of 14 residues. The germline V gene has CDR1 DFQATT and CDR2 SNEGSKA (reference sequence). The V end was cut by 3 bases, the J end by 5 bases, with 14 bases between. CDR3 sequence: CSASYRGSHNEQFF. Here the CDR3 DNA reads TGCAGTGCTAGTTATCGGGGATCTCACAATGAGCAGTTCTTC.

The rearrangement joins TRBV6-5 to TRBJ1-1, with D possibly TRBD1 on 6 matching bases. V was trimmed by 5 bases and J by 0 bases, leaving 10 bases between them. The germline V gene has CDR1 MNHEY and CDR2 SVGAGI. The CDR3 consists of 14 residues. As DNA, the CDR3 is TGTGCCAGCAGTAAGGGACAATTGAACACTGAAGCTTTCTTT. Translation gives CASSKGQLNTEAFF.

V and J are TRBV13 and TRBJ2-7; 7 bases fit TRBD1. V was pared by 5 bases and J by 2 bases, with 12 bases of the junction left unmatched. CDR1 and CDR2 from the germline V gene are PRHDT and FYEKMQ (reference sequence). This CDR3 region has 16 residues. The CDR3, as DNA: TGTGCCAGCAGCGGCCCGACTTCAGGGGGTGCCTACGAGCAGTACTTC. Translation gives CASSGPTSGGAYEQYF.